The 6 T cell receptor beta chains below were found in one sample sequenced in a study of OX40 agonist ivuxolimab in advanced cancers. Libraries were prepared through the immunoSEQ multiplex PCR assay. TCRdb limited this immuneACCESS table to in-frame rearrangements with V and J called. A share of clones is missing; checked studies link under half to unresolved V genes, and the rest is unexplained. The sample table contains approximately 31,000 clones; only one count was recorded for 89% of them. Of the sample, roughly 1% falls within the top ten clones. The specimen comprised CD4+ or CD8+ T cells sorted from blood, sampled in a trial of the OX40 agonist ivuxolimab. Source of these receptors: an adult with an advanced solid tumor such as melanoma, head and neck, liver or kidney cancer.

This chain links TRBV7-3 with TRBJ1-5, with D uncertain. The CDR3 extends over 16 amino acids. Germline CDR1 and CDR2: SGHTA and FQGTGA. V lost 6 bases and J 1 base, leaving 16 bases between the germline ends. CDR3 in DNA: TGTGCCAGCAGGGGAGGGAGGGCGATCAGCAATCAGCCCCAGCATTTT. Protein: CASRGGRAISNQPQHF.

The rearrangement joins TRBV11-3 to TRBJ2-3; TRBD2 is a possible D gene (6 bases). V was shortened by 5 bases and J by 2 bases, with 11 bases between the two germline ends. CDR1 is SGHNT, CDR2 YENEEA, per germline. This CDR3 has 14 residues. This chain's CDR3 is CASSPGGVTDTQYF. The CDR3 nucleotides are TGTGCCAGCAGCCCTGGAGGGGTCACAGATACGCAGTATTTT. Variable domain in full (rest from reference TRBV11-3 and TRBJ2-3): EAGVVQSPRYKIIEKKQPVAFWCNPISGHNTLYWYLQNLGQGPELLIRYENEEAVDDSQLPKDRFSAERLKGVDSTLKIQPAELGDSAVYLCASSPGGVTDTQYFGPGTRLTVL.

This clone was seen once. The chain combines TRBV15 with TRBJ2-7; D is ambiguous. Germline CDR1 reads LNHNV; CDR2 reads YYDKDF (reference sequence). There are 15 residues in the CDR3. Trimming stripped 6 bases from V and 0 bases from J, with 15 bases between. The CDR3 is CATRPDPVSSYEQYF. CDR3 sequence (DNA): TGTGCCACCAGACCAGACCCAGTAAGCTCCTACGAGCAGTACTTC.

The rearrangement links TRBV10-3 to TRBJ2-3; D may match TRBD1 or TRBD2 (6 bases each). The CDR3 is made up of 17 amino acids. V lost 0 bases to trimming and J lost 2 bases, with 15 bases between them. Germline lookup yields CDR1 ENHRY and CDR2 SYGVKD. Here the CDR3 reads CAISESVGGTNTDTQYF. CDR3 DNA: TGTGCCATCAGTGAGTCAGTAGGGGGGACAAACACAGATACGCAGTATTTT.

V usage is TRBV2 and J usage is TRBJ1-1; 9 bases align to TRBD1. V shed 7 bases, J shed 0 bases, and the junction held 6 bases outside the gene matches. This CDR3 comprises 15 residues. Germline V gene data show CDR1 as SNHLY and CDR2 as FYNNEI. In DNA, the CDR3 is TGTGCCAGCACCGACACAGGGGGCATGAACACTGAAGCTTTCTTT. Protein: CASTDTGGMNTEAFF.

V usage is TRBV28 and J usage is TRBJ1-4; D is unresolved. Germline CDR1 and CDR2: MDHEN and SYDVKM. CDR3 length: 11 residues. The V end was cut by 6 bases, the J end by 7 bases, with 6 bases between. CDR3 sequence: CASSSSEKLFF. CDR3 coding DNA: TGTGCCAGCAGCTCGAGTGAAAAACTGTTTTTT.